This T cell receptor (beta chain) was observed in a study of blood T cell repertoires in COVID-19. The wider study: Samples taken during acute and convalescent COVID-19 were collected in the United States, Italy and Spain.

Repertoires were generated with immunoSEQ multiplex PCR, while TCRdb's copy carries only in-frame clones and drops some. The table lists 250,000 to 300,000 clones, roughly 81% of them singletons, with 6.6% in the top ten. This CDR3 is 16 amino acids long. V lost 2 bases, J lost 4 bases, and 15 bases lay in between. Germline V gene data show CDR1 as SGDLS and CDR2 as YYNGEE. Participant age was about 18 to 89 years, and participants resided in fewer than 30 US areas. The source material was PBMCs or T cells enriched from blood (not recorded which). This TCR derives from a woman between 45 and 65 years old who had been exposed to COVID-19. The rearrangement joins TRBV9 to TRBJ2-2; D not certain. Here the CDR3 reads CASSVGQKLGTGELFF. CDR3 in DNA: TGTGCCAGCAGCGTTGGTCAAAAGCTAGGCACCGGGGAGCTGTTTTTT.